Following are 7 T cell receptor beta chains from one sample sequenced in a study of blood T cell repertoires in COVID-19. Produced via immunoSEQ multiplex PCR; TCRdb's table is partial and in-frame only. The data contain hundreds of thousands of clones, less than 90% of them singletons. Material for sequencing was peripheral blood. All receptors come from a man between 35 and 55 years old with acute or convalescent COVID-19.

The V call is TRBV6-5, the J call TRBJ2-6; possible D gene TRBD2, 5 bases. Germline-derived CDR1 and CDR2 are MNHEY and SVGAGI. V gave up 3 bases and J gave up 2 bases, with 11 bases separating them. The CDR3 is 16 residues long. The chain's CDR3 is CASSYRGPPGANVLTF. The CDR3 DNA is TGTGCCAGCAGTTATAGAGGGCCCCCTGGGGCCAACGTCCTGACTTTC.

The table lists this clone with a few counts. This chain joins TRBV5-6 and TRBJ2-7; maybe TRBD1 (5 bases). The V gene lost 0 bases and the J gene lost 3 bases, with 10 bases spanning the gap. The germline V gene has CDR1 SGHDT and CDR2 YYEEEE. The CDR3 spans 14 residues. CDR3 protein: CASSLGGRVYEQYF. Written as DNA, the CDR3 is TGTGCCAGCAGCTTGGGGGGCAGGGTCTACGAGCAGTACTTC.

The CDR3 DNA follows: TGTGCCAGCAGTTTATCGAAAGGACAGGGACAAGAGACCCAGTACTTC. Translation gives CASSLSKGQGQETQYF. The V gene is TRBV27, the J gene TRBJ2-5; 8 bases fit TRBD1. The junction had 5 bases not matched to a gene; V was cut back by 0 bases and J by 2 bases. This CDR3 is 16 amino acids long. From germline, CDR1 is MNHEY and CDR2 SMNVEV (reference sequence).

This clone has only a few counts. The rearrangement links TRBV9 to TRBJ2-1, with 10 positions matching TRBD2. This CDR3 is built from 17 residues. The V and J ends lost 0 bases and 5 bases, in that order; junction bases with no gene match: 8. The germline gives CDR1 SGDLS, CDR2 YYNGEE. CDR3 in amino acids: CASSVDLGLARDNEQFF. In DNA form, the CDR3 reads TGTGCCAGCAGCGTAGACCTGGGACTAGCGCGGGACAATGAGCAGTTCTTC.

J is TRBJ2-3 and V is TRBV5-1, with 7 nucleotides matching TRBD2. J lost 5 bases, V lost 4 bases, and 13 bases had no gene match. This CDR3 contains 16 residues. CDR1 and CDR2 (germline): SGHRS, YFSETQ. The CDR3 here is CASSPGWRELGDTQYF. The CDR3 region has the DNA TGCGCCAGCAGCCCGGGGTGGCGGGAGCTAGGAGATACGCAGTATTTT.

The chain recombines TRBV7-3 with TRBJ2-3, with TRBD2 matching 10 bases. CDR1 is SGHTA, CDR2 FQGTGA, per germline. The CDR3 consists of 20 residues. After removal of 1 base from V and 8 bases from J, the junction contained 21 bases not matched to a gene. The CDR3 DNA sequence: TGTGCCAGCAGCTTAATAAGGGCAGGGCTAGCGGGAGCCAAGGAGGGTACGCAGTATTTT. Its protein product is CASSLIRAGLAGAKEGTQYF.

The chain couples TRBV19 to TRBJ2-1, with a tentative D call TRBD1 (5 bases). The CDR3 is 16 residues long. Germline V gene data show CDR1 as LNHDA and CDR2 as SQIVND (reference sequence). V lost 3 bases to trimming and J lost 4 bases, with 16 bases between them. DNA of the CDR3: TGTGCCAGTAGTATTCCCCCCCGTACAGGTTACAATGAGCAGTTCTTC. This sequence encodes CASSIPPRTGYNEQFF.